Following are 22 T cell receptor beta chains from one sample sequenced in a study of shared clonotypes between healthy human individuals. Naive CD8 populations comprised CD45RO-negative cells positively selected for CCR7, excluding terminally differentiated effector memory CD45RA+ cells. The assay was immunoSEQ multiplex PCR, and TCRdb's table has in-frame clones only and misses some. The table shows more than 2 million clones, with less than 95% occurring only once. The sample was naive CD8+ T cells sorted from blood. These receptors were obtained from a man between 18 and 29 years old in good health.

CDR3 DNA: TGTGCCAGCGAGGAGGGCTCCTACGAGCAGTACTTC. Translating it yields CASEEGSYEQYF. The V gene is TRBV2, the J gene TRBJ2-7; weak D call: TRBD2 (6 bases). This CDR3 has 12 residues. Germline lookup yields CDR1 SNHLY and CDR2 FYNNEI. V was shortened by 8 bases and J by 0 bases, with 8 bases between the two germline ends.

V gene TRBV11-2 combines with J gene TRBJ2-3; D uncertain. The CDR3 has 12 residues. V lost 0 bases, J lost 7 bases, and 5 bases lay in between. Germline V gives CDR1 SGHAT, CDR2 FQNNGV. CDR3 amino acids: CASSLDGYTQYF. CDR3 DNA sequence: TGTGCCAGCAGCTTAGACGGATATACGCAGTATTTT.

The chain uses TRBV7-2 and TRBJ2-1; the D is unclear. This CDR3 is built from 12 residues. Germline CDR1 and CDR2: SGHTA and FQGNSA. V gave up 4 bases and J gave up 5 bases, with 6 bases separating them. The CDR3 region is CASSSINNEQFF. In DNA, the CDR3 is TGTGCCAGCAGCTCTATCAACAATGAGCAGTTCTTC.

V is TRBV10-2 and J is TRBJ2-3; D is unclear. V lost 3 bases, J lost 9 bases, and 4 bases lay in between. The CDR3 runs to 10 residues. Per the germline V gene, CDR1 is WSHSY and CDR2 is SAAADI. CDR3 amino acids: CASSDGTQYF. Here the CDR3 DNA reads TGCGCCAGCAGTGATGGCACGCAGTATTTT.

This clone was found once. The identical CDR3 is also encoded by other nucleotide sequences in the sample. The V and J genes are TRBV7-9 and TRBJ2-7; a possible D gene is TRBD1 (5 bases). CDR1 SEHNR and CDR2 FQNEAQ come from the germline V gene (reference sequence). The CDR3 is made up of 13 amino acids. The ends were cut back, 5 bases at V and 3 bases at J, with 11 bases in the middle. The CDR3 protein is CASSPIDSYEQYF. Written as DNA, the CDR3 is TGTGCCAGCAGCCCTATCGACAGCTACGAGCAGTACTTC.

This chain connects TRBV5-6 to TRBJ2-7; TRBD1 matches 11 bases. Germline values: CDR1 SGHDT, CDR2 YYEEEE. CDR3 length equals 15 residues. J gave up 5 bases and V 0 bases, and 4 bases lay outside the gene matches. The CDR3 sequence: CASSLGTGGWNEQYF. The DNA for the CDR3 is TGTGCCAGCAGCTTGGGGACAGGGGGCTGGAACGAGCAGTACTTC.

For this clone: Other DNA sequences from this sample encode an identical CDR3 as well. V gene TRBV2 combines with J gene TRBJ1-1; D is uncertain. Germline loops: CDR1 SNHLY, CDR2 FYNNEI. CDR3 length: 11 amino acids. V shed 2 bases and J shed 7 bases, with 5 bases lying between them. CDR3 in DNA: TGTGCCAGCAGTGAAAGTCTTGAAGCTTTCTTT. Its translation: CASSESLEAFF.

The chain combines TRBV4-1 with TRBJ1-2; 7 nucleotides agree with TRBD1. Germline V gene data show CDR1 as MGHRA and CDR2 as YSYEKL. V shed 2 bases, J shed 2 bases, and the junction held 5 bases outside the gene matches. This CDR3 is built from 15 residues. The CDR3, as DNA: TGCGCCAGCAGCCAATTGGCAGGGGGAAACTATGGCTACACCTTC. This codes for CASSQLAGGNYGYTF.

The chain couples TRBV27 to TRBJ1-5; 10 bases fit TRBD1. J gave up 6 bases and V 0 bases, and 2 bases lay outside the gene matches. Looked up from germline, CDR1 is MNHEY and CDR2 is SMNVEV (reference sequence). The CDR3 has 15 residues. This CDR3 is CASSLSRTGGQPQHF. The CDR3 DNA sequence: TGTGCCAGCAGTTTATCTAGGACAGGGGGTCAGCCCCAGCATTTT.

This chain links TRBV21-1 with TRBJ2-3. TRBV21-1 is flagged as a pseudogene. The CDR3 is 12 residues long. The CDR3 DNA is TGTGCCAGCAGCAGGGCGGCAGATACGCAGTATTTT. It specifies CASSRAADTQYF.

V gene TRBV6-1 combines with J gene TRBJ2-7; D is perhaps TRBD1 (6 bases). From germline, CDR1 is MNHNS and CDR2 SASEGT. The CDR3 consists of 14 residues. V was clipped by 4 bases and J by 1 base, with 11 bases between them. DNA for the CDR3: TGTGCCAGCAGTGTAGTACAGGGTTCCTACGAGCAGTACTTC. It is translated as CASSVVQGSYEQYF.

J is TRBJ1-3 and V is TRBV5-1, with 9 bases aligning to TRBD1. Germline V lookup: CDR1 SGHRS, CDR2 YFSETQ. The trim removed 4 bases at V and 2 bases at J, leaving 7 bases unmatched. The CDR3 is 16 amino acids. In DNA form, the CDR3 reads TGCGCCAGCAGCCAAGGGTACAGGGGGCCTGGAAACACCATATATTTT. This gives the protein CASSQGYRGPGNTIYF.

The V gene is TRBV2, the J gene TRBJ2-5, with D possibly TRBD2 on 6 matching bases. V was clipped by 6 bases and J by 4 bases, with 18 bases between them. The germline V gene encodes CDR1 SNHLY and CDR2 FYNNEI. The CDR3 covers 15 residues. CDR3 in amino acids: CASREVSGTSETQYF. The CDR3 DNA follows: TGTGCCAGCAGAGAGGTTAGCGGCACATCAGAGACCCAGTACTTC. The full variable domain, its missing parts supplied by reference TRBV2 and TRBJ2-5, is EPEVTQTPSHQVTQMGQEVILRCVPISNHLYFYWYRQILGQKVEFLVSFYNNEISEKSEIFDDQFSVERPDGSNFTLKIRSTKLEDSAMYFCASREVSGTSETQYFGPGTRLLVL.

The genes are TRBV12-2 and TRBJ1-2. TRBV12-2 is given as a pseudogene. The CDR3 contains 16 residues. The DNA of the CDR3 is TGTGCAAGTCGCCGGCGCGAGGGTAGGTCTGGCTATGGCTACACCTTC. It translates to CASRRREGRSGYGYTF.

A word on this clone: The same CDR3 can be traced to other DNA sequences in this sample. The CDR3 is CASSYSEGGYGYTF. The CDR3 nucleotides are TGTGCCAGCAGTTACTCGGAAGGGGGCTATGGCTACACCTTC. This sequence joins TRBV6-5 and TRBJ1-2, with D perhaps matching TRBD1 (6 bases). Germline V gives CDR1 MNHEY, CDR2 SVGAGI. The CDR3 length is 14 residues. V shed 0 bases and J shed 4 bases, with 9 bases lying between them.

The V gene is TRBV9, the J gene TRBJ2-1; 11 bases fit TRBD2. The V gene's germline CDR1 is SGDLS and CDR2 YYNGEE. With V trimmed by 2 bases and J by 7 bases, 8 bases remained unmatched. CDR3 length: 16 amino acids. The CDR3 sequence: CASSVSGTSGSNEQFF. In DNA form, the CDR3 reads TGTGCCAGCAGCGTTTCCGGGACTAGCGGTTCGAATGAGCAGTTCTTC.

The genes are TRBV21-1 and TRBJ1-1. TRBV21-1 is described as a pseudogene. The CDR3 sequence is 15 residues long. The CDR3 DNA sequence: TGTGCCAGCAGCAAAAGGTCTAGGGACGCCGATGGAGCTTTCTTT. Translation: CASSKRSRDADGAFF.

The V call is TRBV9, the J call TRBJ1-1; no definite D call. The V gene's germline CDR1 is SGDLS and CDR2 YYNGEE. The CDR3 consists of 14 residues. V was clipped by 4 bases and J by 0 bases, with 10 bases between them. The CDR3 DNA sequence: TGTGCCAGCAGCCCTCCGGGGTTGAACACTGAAGCTTTCTTT. This codes for CASSPPGLNTEAFF. Drawing the rest from reference TRBV9 and TRBJ1-1, the complete variable domain is DSGVTQTPKHLITATGQRVTLRCSPRSGDLSVYWYQQSLDQGLQFLIQYYNGEERAKGNILERFSAQQFPDLHSELNLSSLELGDSALYFCASSPPGLNTEAFFGQGTRLTVV.

The chain joins TRBV6-1 to TRBJ2-7, with 8 bases aligning to TRBD1. The CDR3 extends over 14 amino acids. The junction had 8 bases not matched to a gene; V was cut back by 7 bases and J by 3 bases. Per germline, CDR1 MNHNS and CDR2 SASEGT. CDR3 in DNA: TGTGCCAGCAATTACGGACAGGGTGGCTACGAGCAGTACTTC. Protein: CASNYGQGGYEQYF.

This chain connects TRBV27 to TRBJ2-7, with D perhaps TRBD2 (6 bases). CDR3 length equals 16 residues. Per germline, CDR1 MNHEY and CDR2 SMNVEV (reference sequence). Trimming took 4 bases from V and 0 from J, leaving 16 bases between them. CDR3 sequence: CASSSPGSGDSYEQYF. The CDR3 DNA sequence: TGTGCCAGCAGTTCCCCCGGTTCGGGGGACTCCTACGAGCAGTACTTC.

The chain uses TRBV5-4 and TRBJ2-7; 12 nucleotides match TRBD2. The CDR3 contains 16 residues. Germline-derived CDR1 and CDR2 are SGHNT and YYREEE (reference sequence). The trim removed 4 bases at V and 0 bases at J, leaving 5 bases unmatched. CDR3 DNA sequence: TGTGCCAGCAGCCTAACTAGCGGGAGGCCCTCCTACGAGCAGTACTTC. Protein: CASSLTSGRPSYEQYF.

This clone appeared a single time. This chain connects TRBV4-1 to TRBJ1-1, with a tentative D call TRBD1 (5 bases). The CDR3 sequence is 16 residues long. In germline, CDR1 is MGHRA, CDR2 YSYEKL. V was clipped by 6 bases and J by 1 base, with 18 bases between them. In DNA form, the CDR3 reads TGCGCCAGCAGTCCCGACGTCAGGACAACGAACACTGAAGCTTTCTTT. It specifies CASSPDVRTTNTEAFF.